This T cell receptor beta chain stems from a study of blood T cell repertoires in COVID-19. Study-level information: The United States, Italy and Spain provided the acute and convalescent COVID-19 samples.

The table came from immunoSEQ multiplex PCR; TCRdb's copy has only in-frame clones and leaves some out. Here the sample spans roughly 290,000 clones, more than 80% being singletons. CDR3 length equals 15 residues. The V gene lost 5 bases and the J gene lost 0 bases, with 11 bases spanning the gap. Germline V lookup: CDR1 MNHEY, CDR2 SMNVEV (reference sequence). The chain recombines TRBV27 with TRBJ1-5; D not certain. Sequencing was performed on peripheral blood. The origin of this receptor is a young woman with COVID-19, enrolled during active disease. The CDR3 bases are TGTGCCAGCAGTGATAGCAGCAATAGCAATCAGCCCCAGCATTTT. Residues: CASSDSSNSNQPQHF.